This T cell receptor beta chain originates from a study of shared clonotypes between healthy human individuals (dated by TCRdb to 2019 to 2021). A note on the overall study: Three men and a couple of women, aged 18 to 49 years, made up the cohort. For each donor, three plates each were used for CD4 naive and CD4 memory, two plates were used for CD8 naive, and one plate was used for CD8 memory. To estimate repertoire size and how much clonotype sharing occurs between individuals, the study deeply sequenced the blood TCR repertoires of roughly 5 healthy adults. To increase sequencing depth and limit assay-specific biases, TCR repertoire library preparation and sequencing were carried out by different laboratories using diverse techniques. Between about 0.8 and 9 billion PBMCs per donor were obtained by leukapheresis.

Spanning cysteine to phenylalanine, the CDR3 consists of 14 amino acids. Of the read, only the CDR3 DNA is kept; its 42 bases are in frame from base 1. Sequences MNHEY (CDR1) and SMNVEV (CDR2) are obtained from the germline V gene (reference sequence). Trimming removed 6 bases from V and 11 bases from J, leaving 20 bases between the germline ends. The donors were healthy, HIV-negative adults with no recently reported acute infections or vaccinations. Every donor was a Caucasian adult residing in Nashville, Tennessee, USA. CD4+ T cells were enriched through magnetic negative selection, after which naive cells were positively selected on CD45RA and the remaining negative fraction served as the memory subset. Blood was obtained by leukapheresis, after which PBMCs were separated by Ficoll-Histopaque density gradient centrifugation and cryopreserved in liquid nitrogen vapor phase. Analytical flow cytometry was used to check the purity and quantity of every magnetically sorted T cell population. From each sorted fraction, genomic DNA was isolated and quantified by UV absorbance on a Nanodrop 2000c.

Using the deep immunoSEQ assay, TCR CDR3 regions were amplified from genomic DNA by multiplex PCR. For each cell subset, the extracted genomic DNA was distributed evenly across all wells of several immunoSEQ 96-well plates, and each plate served as one replicate. For sorted subsets, approximately 190 ng of genomic DNA, equivalent to some 30,000 T cell genomes, went into each replicate PCR. Purified libraries were measured with a Qubit 3.0 fluorometer, size-checked on a Bioanalyzer 2100, and measured again with the KAPA Library Quantification kit. Every immunoSEQ 96-well plate was sequenced on a separate single-read 150-cycle Illumina NextSeq 550 flow cell. The study's own analysis went as follows. The immunoSEQ output contained only junctional sequences without quality scores, so filtering could not match that applied to full-length reads. To assign V/J genes and CDR3, sequences were annotated using PyIR, a Python wrapper for IgBLAST v1.9, with IMGT germline references. Reads with weak V/J assignments (E-value above 1e-6), missing CDR3, stop codons, out-of-frame junctions, or ambiguous translated residues were removed. V3J clonotypes were defined as sequences sharing the same inferred V gene, J gene, and CDR3 amino acid sequence. Percentage overlap between repertoires was computed as shared unique clonotypes divided by the size of the smaller repertoire. Repertoire richness was assessed with RTK rarefaction, the Chao1 estimator, and Recon v2.1 estimates of unobserved clonotypes. OLGA was used to compute generation probabilities for all TCRbeta clonotypes that the gDNA method yielded from a handful of donors. TCRdb obtained this table from immuneACCESS and retained in-frame rearrangements with V and J assigned. These tables miss some clones; where compared with another copy, unresolved V genes account for less than half of the shortfall, and the remainder is unexplained. V and J calls and clone size come straight from that table; D and trimming were deduced from the DNA. The sample data list 2,500,000 or so clones, and roughly 93% of these were observed just once. The top ten hold 0.36% of the sample.

What the research found in general, with its limitations: Rarefaction of sorted-subset datasets indicated incomplete sequencing despite the large sequencing depth. Naive subsets generally had larger estimated clonotype richness than memory subsets. Across a handful of donors, approximately 5% of naive CD4, approximately 3.5% of naive CD8, around 2.5% of memory CD4, and roughly 0.41% of memory CD8 clonotypes were shared. Because the study included a small number of donors, the genetic and exposure-history diversity represented was limited. Pairwise subsampling indicated that sequencing depth was expected to affect the degree of clonotype sharing among donors. Compared with non-shared clonotypes, the clonotypes found in all four sorted-subset donors had higher generation probabilities. Sampling was restricted to blood, and TCR repertoires in tissue are likely to differ from TCR repertoires in blood.

Note on this clone: It has no known antigen specificity. No much larger clone exists at a distance of one base, and base qualities are not known.

The chain is encoded by TRBV27 joined to TRBJ1-5, and perhaps TRBD1 as D gene, on 6 matching bases. The sample comprised naive CD4+ T cells from PBMCs. This specimen's cell subset or site label, interpreted: CD45RA+ positively selected. The TCR sequence derives from a man aged 18 to 29 in good health. Some clones in this sample may be carry-over from other donors' samples. Here the CDR3 is given as CASRISLQGLSQHF. The nucleotides read TGTGCCAGCAGGATTTCTTTACAGGGATTGTCCCAGCATTTT.